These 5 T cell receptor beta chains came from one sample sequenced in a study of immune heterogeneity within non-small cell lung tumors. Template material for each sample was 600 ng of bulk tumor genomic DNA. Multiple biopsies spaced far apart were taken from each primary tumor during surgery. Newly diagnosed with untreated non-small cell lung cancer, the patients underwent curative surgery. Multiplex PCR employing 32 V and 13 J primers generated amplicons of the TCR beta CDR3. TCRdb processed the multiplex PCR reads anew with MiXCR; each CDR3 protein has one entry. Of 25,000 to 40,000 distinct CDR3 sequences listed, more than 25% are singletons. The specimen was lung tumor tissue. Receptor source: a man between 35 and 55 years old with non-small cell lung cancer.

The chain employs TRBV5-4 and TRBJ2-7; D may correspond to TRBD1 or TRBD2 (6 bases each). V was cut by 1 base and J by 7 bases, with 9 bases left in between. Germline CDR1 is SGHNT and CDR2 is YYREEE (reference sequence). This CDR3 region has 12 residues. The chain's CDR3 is CASSLSGAEQYF. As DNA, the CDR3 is TGTGCCAGCAGCTTGTCGGGGGCTGAGCAGTACTTC.

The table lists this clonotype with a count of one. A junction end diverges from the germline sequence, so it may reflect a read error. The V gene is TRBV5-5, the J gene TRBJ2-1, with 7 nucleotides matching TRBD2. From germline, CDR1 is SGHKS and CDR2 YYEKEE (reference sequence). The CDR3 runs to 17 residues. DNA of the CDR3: TGTGCCAGAAGCTTGGCCCCGGGGGGATCCTCCTACAATGAGCAGTTCTTC. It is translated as CARSLAPGGSSYNEQFF.

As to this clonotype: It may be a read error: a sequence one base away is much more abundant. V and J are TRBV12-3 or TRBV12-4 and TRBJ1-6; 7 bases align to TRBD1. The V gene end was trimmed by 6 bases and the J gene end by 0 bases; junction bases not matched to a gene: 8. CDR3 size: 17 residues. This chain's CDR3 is CASRQDRPSSYNSPLHF. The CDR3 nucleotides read TGTGCCAGCAGACAGGACAGGCCAAGCTCCTATAATTCACCCCTCCACTTT.

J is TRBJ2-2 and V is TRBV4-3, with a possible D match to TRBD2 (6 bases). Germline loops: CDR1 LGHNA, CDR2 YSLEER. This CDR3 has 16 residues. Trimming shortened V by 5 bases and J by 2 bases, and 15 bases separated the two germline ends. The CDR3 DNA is TGCGCCAGCAGCGAGGATGGCGGGGTAAACACCGGGGAGCTGTTTTTT. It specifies CASSEDGGVNTGELFF.

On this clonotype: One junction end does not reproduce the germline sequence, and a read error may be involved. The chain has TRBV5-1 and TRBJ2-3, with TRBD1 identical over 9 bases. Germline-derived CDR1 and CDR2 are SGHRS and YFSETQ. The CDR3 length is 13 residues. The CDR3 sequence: CVSSIDRGVTQYF. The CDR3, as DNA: TGCGTCAGCAGCATCGACAGGGGGGTCACGCAGTATTTT.